This TCR beta chain emerged from a study of cytomegalovirus exposure and HLA in healthy donors. General study points: A few of the chains that were CMV-associated were confirmed in vitro to be specific for CMV antigens. In a later analysis, V- and J-gene trimming of beta chains associated with a DCLRE1C missense variant, replicated independently.

In this sample, this clone turned up once. What it binds is not known. Healthy bone marrow donors made up the donors. Although they were nominally healthy when sampled, donors likely had unrecorded immune exposures. Both 60 Vbeta primers and 13 Jbeta primers went into the PCR. Clones were read by immunoSEQ multiplex PCR, and TCRdb kept only the in-frame ones, dropping some. The top ten hold about 2% of the sample, which has 100,000 to 150,000 clones, roughly 80% seen once. The receptor's source is a man between 18 and 35 years old in good health and CMV-seronegative. The sequencing sample was made of PBMCs.

CDR3 sequence reads: CASSIRQGGGNNSPLHF. CDR3 in DNA: TGTGCCAGTAGTATTCGGCAGGGAGGGGGAAATAATTCACCCCTCCACTTT. This chain uses TRBV19 with TRBJ1-6; D is possibly TRBD1 (6 bases). The germline V and J ends were trimmed by 3 bases and 5 bases, with 17 bases remaining between them. Germline values: CDR1 LNHDA, CDR2 SQIVND (reference sequence). The CDR3 spans 17 residues.